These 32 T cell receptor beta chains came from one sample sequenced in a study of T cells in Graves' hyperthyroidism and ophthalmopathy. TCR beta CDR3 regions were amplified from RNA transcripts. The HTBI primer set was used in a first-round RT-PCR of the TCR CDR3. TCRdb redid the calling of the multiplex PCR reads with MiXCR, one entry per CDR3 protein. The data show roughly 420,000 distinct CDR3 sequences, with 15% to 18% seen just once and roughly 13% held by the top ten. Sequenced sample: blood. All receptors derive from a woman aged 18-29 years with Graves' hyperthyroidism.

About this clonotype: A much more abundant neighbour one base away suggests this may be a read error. CDR3 nucleotide sequence: TGTGCCAGCAGTGGAGGCGGGTCCGTCTACGAGCAGTACTTC. Translated, it gives CASSGGGSVYEQYF. This chain links TRBV28 with TRBJ2-7; the D gene is possibly TRBD2 (5 bases). V lost 5 bases to trimming and J lost 3 bases, with 14 bases between them. CDR3 length equals 14 residues. CDR1 is MDHEN and CDR2 is SYDVKM in the germline V gene.

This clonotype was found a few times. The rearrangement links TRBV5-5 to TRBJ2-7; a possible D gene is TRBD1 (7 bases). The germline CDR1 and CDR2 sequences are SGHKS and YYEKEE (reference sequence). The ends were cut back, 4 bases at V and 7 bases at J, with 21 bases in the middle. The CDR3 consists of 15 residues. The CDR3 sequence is CASSGGTDNPMEQYF. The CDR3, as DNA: TGTGCCAGCAGCGGGGGGACAGACAACCCGATGGAGCAGTACTTC.

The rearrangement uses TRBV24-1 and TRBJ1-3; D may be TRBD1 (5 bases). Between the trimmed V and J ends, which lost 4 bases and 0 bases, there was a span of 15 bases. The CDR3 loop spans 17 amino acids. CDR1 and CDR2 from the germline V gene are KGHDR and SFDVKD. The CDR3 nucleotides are TGTGCCACCAGTGACCCCCGGGACCGTCACTCTGGAAACACCATATATTTT. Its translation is CATSDPRDRHSGNTIYF.

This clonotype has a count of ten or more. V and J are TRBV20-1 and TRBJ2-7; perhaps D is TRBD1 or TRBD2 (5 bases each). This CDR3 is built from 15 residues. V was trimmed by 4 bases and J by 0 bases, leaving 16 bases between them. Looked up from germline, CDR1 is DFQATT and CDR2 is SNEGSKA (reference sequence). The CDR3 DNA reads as TGCAGTGCTACCCCGGGACGGCGAAGCTCCTACGAGCAGTACTTC. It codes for CSATPGRRSSYEQYF.

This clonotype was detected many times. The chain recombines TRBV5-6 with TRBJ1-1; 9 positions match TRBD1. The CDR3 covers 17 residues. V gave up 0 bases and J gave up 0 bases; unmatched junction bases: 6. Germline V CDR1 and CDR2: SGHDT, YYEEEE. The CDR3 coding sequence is TGTGCCAGCAGCTTGGCCAGGGGACAGGGACTGAACACTGAAGCTTTCTTT. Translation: CASSLARGQGLNTEAFF.

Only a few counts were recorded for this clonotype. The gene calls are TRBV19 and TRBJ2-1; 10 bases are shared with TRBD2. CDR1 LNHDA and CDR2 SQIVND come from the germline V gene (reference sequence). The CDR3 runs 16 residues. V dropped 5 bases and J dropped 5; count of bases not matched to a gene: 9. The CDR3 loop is CASSVASGSLNNEQFF. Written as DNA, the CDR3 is TGTGCCAGTAGTGTGGCTAGCGGGAGCCTTAACAATGAGCAGTTCTTC.

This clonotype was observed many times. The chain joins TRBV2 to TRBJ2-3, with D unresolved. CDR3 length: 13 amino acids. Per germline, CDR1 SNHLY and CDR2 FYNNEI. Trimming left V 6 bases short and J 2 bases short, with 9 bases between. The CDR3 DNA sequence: TGTGCCAGCAGCGGACGGTTCACAGATACGCAGTATTTT. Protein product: CASSGRFTDTQYF.

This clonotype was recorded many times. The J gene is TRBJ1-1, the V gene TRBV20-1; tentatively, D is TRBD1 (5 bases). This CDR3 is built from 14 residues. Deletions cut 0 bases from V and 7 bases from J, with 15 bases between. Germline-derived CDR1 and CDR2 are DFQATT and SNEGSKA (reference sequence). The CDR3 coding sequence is TGCAGTGCTAGAGATTCGGGGCAGATAATTGAAGCTTTCTTT. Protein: CSARDSGQIIEAFF.

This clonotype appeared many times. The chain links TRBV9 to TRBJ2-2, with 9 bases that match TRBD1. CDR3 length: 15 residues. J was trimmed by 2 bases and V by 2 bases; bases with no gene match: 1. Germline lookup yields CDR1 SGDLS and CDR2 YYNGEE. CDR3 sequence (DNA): TGTGCCAGCAGCGTGGGACAGGGAAACACCGGGGAGCTGTTTTTT. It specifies CASSVGQGNTGELFF.

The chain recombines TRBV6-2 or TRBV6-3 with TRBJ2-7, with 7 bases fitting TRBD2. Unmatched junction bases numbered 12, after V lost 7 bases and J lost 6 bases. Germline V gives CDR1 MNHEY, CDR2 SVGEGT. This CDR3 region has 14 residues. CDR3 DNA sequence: TGTGCCAGCAACAGCGGGATCTTCACATCCGAGCAGTACTTC. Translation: CASNSGIFTSEQYF.

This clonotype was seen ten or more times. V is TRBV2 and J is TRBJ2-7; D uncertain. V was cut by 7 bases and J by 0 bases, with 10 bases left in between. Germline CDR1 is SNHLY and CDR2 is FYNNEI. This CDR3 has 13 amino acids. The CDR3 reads CASNLQTSYEQYF. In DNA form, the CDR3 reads TGTGCCAGCAATCTACAGACCTCCTACGAGCAGTACTTC.

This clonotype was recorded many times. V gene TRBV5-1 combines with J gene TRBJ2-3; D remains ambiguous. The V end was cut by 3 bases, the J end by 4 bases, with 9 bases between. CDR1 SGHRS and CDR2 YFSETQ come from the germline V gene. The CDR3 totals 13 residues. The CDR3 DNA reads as TGCGCCAGCAGCTCCCCTGGGCCAGATACGCAGTATTTT. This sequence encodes CASSSPGPDTQYF.

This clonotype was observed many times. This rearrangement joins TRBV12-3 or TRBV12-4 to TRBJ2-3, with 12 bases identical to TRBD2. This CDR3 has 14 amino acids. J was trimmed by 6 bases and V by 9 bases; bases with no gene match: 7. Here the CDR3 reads CASKLAGGSDTQYF. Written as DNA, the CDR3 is TGTGCCAGTAAACTAGCGGGGGGCTCGGATACGCAGTATTTT.

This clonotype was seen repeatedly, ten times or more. The CDR3 sequence: CASSDSSNTEAFF. As DNA, the CDR3 is TGTGCCAGCAGTGACTCTTCGAACACTGAAGCTTTCTTT. This sequence joins TRBV6-4 and TRBJ1-1; D unclear. V lost 0 bases to trimming and J lost 1 base, with 3 bases between them. The CDR3 extends over 13 amino acids. CDR1 and CDR2 from the germline V gene are MRHNA and SNTAGT.

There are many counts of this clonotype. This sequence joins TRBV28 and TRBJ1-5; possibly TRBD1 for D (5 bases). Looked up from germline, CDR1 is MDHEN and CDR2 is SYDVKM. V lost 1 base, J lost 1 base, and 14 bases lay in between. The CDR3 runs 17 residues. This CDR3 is CASSLYPKTESNQPQHF. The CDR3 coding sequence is TGTGCCAGCAGTTTATACCCCAAGACAGAGAGCAATCAGCCCCAGCATTTT.

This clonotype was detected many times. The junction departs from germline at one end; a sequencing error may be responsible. CDR3 region: CASSGTSGRVNEQCF. Here the CDR3 DNA reads TGTGCCAGCAGTGGGACTAGCGGGAGGGTGAACGAGCAGTGCTTC. The chain is built from TRBV27 and TRBJ2-7, with TRBD2 identical over 16 bases. The CDR3 totals 15 residues. Germline-derived CDR1 and CDR2 are MNHEY and SMNVEV (reference sequence).

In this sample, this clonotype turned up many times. The CDR3 coding sequence is TGTGCCATCAGTGTGAACTACGAGCAGTACTTC. Translating gives CAISVNYEQYF. The chain carries TRBV10-3 and TRBJ2-7; D unresolved. The CDR3 is 11 amino acids. V was cut by 4 bases and J by 3 bases, with 4 bases left in between. Germline lookup yields CDR1 ENHRY and CDR2 SYGVKD.

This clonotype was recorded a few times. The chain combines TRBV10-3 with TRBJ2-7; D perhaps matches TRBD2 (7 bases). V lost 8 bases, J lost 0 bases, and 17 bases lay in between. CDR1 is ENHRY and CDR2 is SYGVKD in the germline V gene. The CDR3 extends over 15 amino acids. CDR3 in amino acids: CAIGGGGIYSYEQYF. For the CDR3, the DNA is TGTGCCATCGGGGGGGGCGGAATCTACTCCTACGAGCAGTACTTC.

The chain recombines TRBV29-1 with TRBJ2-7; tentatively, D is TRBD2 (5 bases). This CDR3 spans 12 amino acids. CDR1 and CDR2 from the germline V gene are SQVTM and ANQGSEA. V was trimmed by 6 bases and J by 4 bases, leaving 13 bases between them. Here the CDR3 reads CSVRTPSYEQYF. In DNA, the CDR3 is TGCAGCGTCCGGACTCCCTCTTACGAGCAGTACTTC.

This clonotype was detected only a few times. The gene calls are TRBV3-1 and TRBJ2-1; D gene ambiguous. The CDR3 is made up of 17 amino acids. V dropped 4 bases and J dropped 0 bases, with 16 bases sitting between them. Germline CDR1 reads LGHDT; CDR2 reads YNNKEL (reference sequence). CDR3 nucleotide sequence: TGTGCCAGCAGCCCCTACGGACGTTTGAGCTCCTACAATGAGCAGTTCTTC. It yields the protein CASSPYGRLSSYNEQFF.

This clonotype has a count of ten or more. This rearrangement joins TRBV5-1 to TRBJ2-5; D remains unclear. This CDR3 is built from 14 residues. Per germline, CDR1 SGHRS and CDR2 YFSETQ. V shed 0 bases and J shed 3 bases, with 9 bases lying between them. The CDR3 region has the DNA TGCGCCAGCAGCTTGGCGTACCGAAAAGAGACCCAGTACTTC. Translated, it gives CASSLAYRKETQYF.

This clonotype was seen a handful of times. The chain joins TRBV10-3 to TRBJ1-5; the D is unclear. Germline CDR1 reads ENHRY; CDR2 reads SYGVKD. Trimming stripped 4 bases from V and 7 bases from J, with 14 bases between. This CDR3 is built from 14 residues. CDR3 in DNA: TGTGCCATCAGTGCCGCGGGTGGAGGACAGCCCCAGCATTTT. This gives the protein CAISAAGGGQPQHF.

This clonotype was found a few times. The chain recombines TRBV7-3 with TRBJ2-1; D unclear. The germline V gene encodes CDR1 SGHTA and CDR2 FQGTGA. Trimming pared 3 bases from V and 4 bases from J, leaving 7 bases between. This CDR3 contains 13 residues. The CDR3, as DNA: TGTGCCAGCAGCTTTGGGCTATACAATGAGCAGTTCTTC. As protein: CASSFGLYNEQFF.

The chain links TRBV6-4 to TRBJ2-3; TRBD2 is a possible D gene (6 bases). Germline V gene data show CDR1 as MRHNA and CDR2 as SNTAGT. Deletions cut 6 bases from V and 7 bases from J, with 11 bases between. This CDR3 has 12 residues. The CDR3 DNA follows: TGTGCCAGCAGAGAAGGGAGGTATACGCAGTATTTT. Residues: CASREGRYTQYF.

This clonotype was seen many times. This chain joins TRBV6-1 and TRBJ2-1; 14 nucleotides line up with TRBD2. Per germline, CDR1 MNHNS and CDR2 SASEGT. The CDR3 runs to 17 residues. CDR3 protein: CAAYRTGLAGGNNEQFF. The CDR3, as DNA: TGTGCTGCGTACCGGACCGGACTAGCGGGAGGAAACAATGAGCAGTTCTTC.

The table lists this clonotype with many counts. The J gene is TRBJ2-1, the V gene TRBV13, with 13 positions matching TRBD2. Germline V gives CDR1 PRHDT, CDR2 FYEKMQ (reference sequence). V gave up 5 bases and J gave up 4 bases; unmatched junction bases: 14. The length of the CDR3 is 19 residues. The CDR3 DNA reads TGTGCCAGCAGCCGACGAGGCTGGACTAGCGGGAGTGGGTACAATGAGCAGTTCTTC. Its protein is CASSRRGWTSGSGYNEQFF.

CDR3 sequence: CASSFGGGPYNEQFF. CDR3 DNA sequence: TGTGCCAGCAGTTTTGGGGGGGGACCCTACAATGAGCAGTTCTTC. The chain is built from TRBV12-3 or TRBV12-4 and TRBJ2-1; TRBD2 matches at 7 bases. After removal of 3 bases from V and 2 bases from J, the junction contained 4 bases not matched to a gene. The CDR3 runs 15 residues.

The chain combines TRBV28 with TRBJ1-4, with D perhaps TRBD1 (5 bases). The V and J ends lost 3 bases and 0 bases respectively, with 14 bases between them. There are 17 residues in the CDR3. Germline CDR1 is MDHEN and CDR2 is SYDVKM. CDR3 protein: CASSLGQGPSTNEKLFF. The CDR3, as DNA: TGTGCCAGCAGTTTGGGGCAAGGACCGTCAACTAATGAAAAACTGTTTTTT.

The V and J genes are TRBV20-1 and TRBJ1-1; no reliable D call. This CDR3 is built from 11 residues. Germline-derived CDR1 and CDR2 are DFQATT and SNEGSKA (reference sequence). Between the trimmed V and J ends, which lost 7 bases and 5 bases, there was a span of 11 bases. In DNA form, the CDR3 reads TGCAGTGATACAAGGGAGACTGAAGCTTTCTTT. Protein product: CSDTRETEAFF.

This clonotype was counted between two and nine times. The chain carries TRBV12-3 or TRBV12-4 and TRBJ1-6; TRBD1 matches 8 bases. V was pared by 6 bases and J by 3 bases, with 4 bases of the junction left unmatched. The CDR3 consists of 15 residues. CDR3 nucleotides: TGTGCCAGCAGAGGGACAGGTTACTATAATTCACCCCTCCACTTT. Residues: CASRGTGYYNSPLHF.

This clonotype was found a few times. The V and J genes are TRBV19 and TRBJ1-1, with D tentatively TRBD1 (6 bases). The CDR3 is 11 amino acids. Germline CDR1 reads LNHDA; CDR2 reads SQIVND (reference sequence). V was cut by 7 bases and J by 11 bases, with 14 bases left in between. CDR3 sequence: CASTRTDRAFF. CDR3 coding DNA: TGTGCCAGTACACGGACAGATCGGGCTTTCTTT.

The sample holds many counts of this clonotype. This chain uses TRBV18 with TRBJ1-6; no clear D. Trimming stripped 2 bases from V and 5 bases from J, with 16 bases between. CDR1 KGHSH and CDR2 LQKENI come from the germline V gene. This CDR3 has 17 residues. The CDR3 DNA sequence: TGTGCCAGCTCACCAATAAAAACCGGGTCAAATAATTCACCCCTCCACTTT. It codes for CASSPIKTGSNNSPLHF.